A single T cell receptor beta chain is shown here with its context. The entry originates in a study of OX40 agonist ivuxolimab in advanced cancers. This CDR3 has 15 amino acids. Germline-derived CDR1 and CDR2 are MNHEY and SMNVEV (reference sequence). The J segment lost 3 bases and the V segment lost 7 bases, leaving 7 bases of the junction unmatched. Libraries were prepared by immunoSEQ multiplex PCR; TCRdb keeps only in-frame clonotypes and omits some of them. Found here are tens of thousands of clones, over 80% of them singletons; the top ten hold about 30%. The sequence derives from an adult with an advanced solid tumor such as melanoma, head and neck, liver or kidney cancer. Sequencing used CD4+ or CD8+ T cells sorted from blood, obtained in a trial of the OX40 agonist ivuxolimab. The chain carries TRBV27 and TRBJ2-3; 10 bases are shared with TRBD2. Here the CDR3 DNA reads TGTGCCAGCAACAGGGCTAGCGGGAGTACAGATACGCAGTATTTT. Residues: CASNRASGSTDTQYF.